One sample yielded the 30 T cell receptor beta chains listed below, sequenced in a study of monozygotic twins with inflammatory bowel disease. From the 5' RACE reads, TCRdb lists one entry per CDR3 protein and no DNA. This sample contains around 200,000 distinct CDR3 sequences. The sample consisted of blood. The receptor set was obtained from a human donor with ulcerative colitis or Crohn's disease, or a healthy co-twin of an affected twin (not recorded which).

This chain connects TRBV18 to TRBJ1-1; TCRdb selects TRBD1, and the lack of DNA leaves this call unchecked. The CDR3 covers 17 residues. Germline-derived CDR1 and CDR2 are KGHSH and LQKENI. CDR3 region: CASSPLNARGGMAEAFF. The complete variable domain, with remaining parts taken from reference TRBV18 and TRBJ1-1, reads NAGVMQNPRHLVRRRGQEARLRCSPMKGHSHVYWYRQLPEEGLKFMVYLQKENIIDESGMPKERFSAEFPKEGPSILRIQQVVRGDSAAYFCASSPLNARGGMAEAFFGQGTRLTVV.

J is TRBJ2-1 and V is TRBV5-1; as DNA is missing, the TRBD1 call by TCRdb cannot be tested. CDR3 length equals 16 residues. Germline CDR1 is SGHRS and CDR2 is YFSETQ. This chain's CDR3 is CASSRGPGAANNEQFF.

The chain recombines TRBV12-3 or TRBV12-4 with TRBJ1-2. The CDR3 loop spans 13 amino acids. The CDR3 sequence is CASSFFPNYGYTF.

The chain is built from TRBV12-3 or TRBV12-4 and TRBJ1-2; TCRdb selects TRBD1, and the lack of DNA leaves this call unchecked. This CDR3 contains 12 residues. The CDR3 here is CASSRTTGGYTF.

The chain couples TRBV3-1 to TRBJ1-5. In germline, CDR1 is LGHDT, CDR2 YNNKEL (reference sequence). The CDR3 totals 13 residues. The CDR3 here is CASSQSENQPQHF.

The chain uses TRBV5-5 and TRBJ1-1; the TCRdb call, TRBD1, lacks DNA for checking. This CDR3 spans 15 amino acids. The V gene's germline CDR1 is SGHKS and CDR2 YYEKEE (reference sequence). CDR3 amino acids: CASSLIQGRNTEAFF.

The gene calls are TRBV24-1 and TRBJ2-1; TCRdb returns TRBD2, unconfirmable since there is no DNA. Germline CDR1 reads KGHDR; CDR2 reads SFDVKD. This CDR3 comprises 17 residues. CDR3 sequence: CATAASGAPGSYNEQFF.

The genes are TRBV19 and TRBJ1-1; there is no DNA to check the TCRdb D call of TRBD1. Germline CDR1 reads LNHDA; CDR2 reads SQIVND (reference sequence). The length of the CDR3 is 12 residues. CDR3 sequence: CASSRDREAAFF.

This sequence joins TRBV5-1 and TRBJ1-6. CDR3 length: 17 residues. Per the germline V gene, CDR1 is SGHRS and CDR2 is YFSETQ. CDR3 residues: CASSFGHSTHSNSPLHF.

CDR3 residues: CASSLEAQNTQYF. The chain couples TRBV11-2 to TRBJ2-3; checking the TCRdb D call of TRBD2 is not possible without DNA. This CDR3 is built from 13 residues. Per germline, CDR1 SGHAT and CDR2 FQNNGV.

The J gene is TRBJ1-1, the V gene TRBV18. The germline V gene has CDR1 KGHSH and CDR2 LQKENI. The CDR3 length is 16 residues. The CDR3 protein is CASSPGVNNLNTEAFF.

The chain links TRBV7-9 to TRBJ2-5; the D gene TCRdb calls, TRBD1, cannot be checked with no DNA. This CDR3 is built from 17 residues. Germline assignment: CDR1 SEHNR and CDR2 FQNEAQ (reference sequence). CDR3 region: CASSYGTGRFTLGTQYF. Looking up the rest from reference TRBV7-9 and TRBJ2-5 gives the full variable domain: DTGVSQNPRHKITKRGQNVTFRCDPISEHNRLYWYRQTLGQGPEFLTYFQNEAQLEKSRLLSDRFSAERPKGSFSTLEIQRTEQGDSAMYLCASSYGTGRFTLGTQYFGPGTRLLVL.

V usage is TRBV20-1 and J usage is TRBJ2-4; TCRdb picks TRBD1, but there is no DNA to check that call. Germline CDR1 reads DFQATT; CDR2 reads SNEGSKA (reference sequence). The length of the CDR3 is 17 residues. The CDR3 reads CSAPKRDRVLAKNIQYF.

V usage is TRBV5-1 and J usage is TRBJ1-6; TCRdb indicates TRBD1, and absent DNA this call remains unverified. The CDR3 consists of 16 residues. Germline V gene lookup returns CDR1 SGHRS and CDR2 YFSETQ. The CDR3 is CASSRAPGQGNSPLHF. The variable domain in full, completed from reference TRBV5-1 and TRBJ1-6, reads KAGVTQTPRYLIKTRGQQVTLSCSPISGHRSVSWYQQTPGQGLQFLFEYFSETQRNKGNFPGRFSGRQFSNSRSEMNVSTLELGDSALYLCASSRAPGQGNSPLHFGNGTRLTVT.

Here the CDR3 reads CASLLSPSSYNEQFF. V and J are TRBV5-1 and TRBJ2-1. The CDR3 runs to 15 residues. Germline-derived CDR1 and CDR2 are SGHRS and YFSETQ.

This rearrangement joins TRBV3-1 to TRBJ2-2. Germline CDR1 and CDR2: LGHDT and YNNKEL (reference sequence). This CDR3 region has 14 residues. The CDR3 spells CASSQESYTGELFF.

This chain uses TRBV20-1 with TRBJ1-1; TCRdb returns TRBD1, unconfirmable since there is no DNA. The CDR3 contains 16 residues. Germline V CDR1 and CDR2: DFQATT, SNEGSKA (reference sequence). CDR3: CSARDAGGPGDTEAFF.

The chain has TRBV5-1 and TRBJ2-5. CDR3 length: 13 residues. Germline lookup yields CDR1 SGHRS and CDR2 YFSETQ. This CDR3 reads CASSFENRETQYF. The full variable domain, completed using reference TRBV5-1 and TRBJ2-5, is KAGVTQTPRYLIKTRGQQVTLSCSPISGHRSVSWYQQTPGQGLQFLFEYFSETQRNKGNFPGRFSGRQFSNSRSEMNVSTLELGDSALYLCASSFENRETQYFGPGTRLLVL.

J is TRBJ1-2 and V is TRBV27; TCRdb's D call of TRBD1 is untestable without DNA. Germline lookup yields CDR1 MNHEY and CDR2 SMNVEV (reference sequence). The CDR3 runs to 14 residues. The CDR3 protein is CASSPRPGGYGYTF.

The chain's CDR3 is CASSHGYPWGETQYF. The chain has TRBV14 and TRBJ2-5. The CDR3 loop spans 15 amino acids. Per germline, CDR1 SGHDN and CDR2 FVKESK.

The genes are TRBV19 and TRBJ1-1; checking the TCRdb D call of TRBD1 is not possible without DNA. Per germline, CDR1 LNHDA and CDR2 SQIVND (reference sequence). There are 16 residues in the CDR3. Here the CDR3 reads CASTGPLGRGNTEAFF.

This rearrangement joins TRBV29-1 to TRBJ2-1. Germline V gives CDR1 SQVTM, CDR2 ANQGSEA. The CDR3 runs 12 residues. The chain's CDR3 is CSADLDYNEQFF.

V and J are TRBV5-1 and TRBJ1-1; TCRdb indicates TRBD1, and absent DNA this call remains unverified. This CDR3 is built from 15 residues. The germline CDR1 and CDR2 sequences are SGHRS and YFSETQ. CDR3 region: CASSLQIPGDTEAFF. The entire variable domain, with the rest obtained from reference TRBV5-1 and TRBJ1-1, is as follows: KAGVTQTPRYLIKTRGQQVTLSCSPISGHRSVSWYQQTPGQGLQFLFEYFSETQRNKGNFPGRFSGRQFSNSRSEMNVSTLELGDSALYLCASSLQIPGDTEAFFGQGTRLTVV.

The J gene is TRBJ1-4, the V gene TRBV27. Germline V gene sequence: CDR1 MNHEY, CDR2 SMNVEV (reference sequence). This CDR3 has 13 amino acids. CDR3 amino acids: CASSSDSLEKLFF.

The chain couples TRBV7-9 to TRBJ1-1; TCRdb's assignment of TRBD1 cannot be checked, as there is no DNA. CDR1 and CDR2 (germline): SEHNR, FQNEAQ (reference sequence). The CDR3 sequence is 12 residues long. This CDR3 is CASDSTNTEAFF.

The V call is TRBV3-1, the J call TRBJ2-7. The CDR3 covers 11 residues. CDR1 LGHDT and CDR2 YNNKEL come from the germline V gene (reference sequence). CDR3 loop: CASSLVDEQYF.

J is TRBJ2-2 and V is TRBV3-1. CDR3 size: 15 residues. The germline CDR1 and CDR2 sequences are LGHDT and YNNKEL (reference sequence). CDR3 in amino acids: CASSQMVMNTGELFF.

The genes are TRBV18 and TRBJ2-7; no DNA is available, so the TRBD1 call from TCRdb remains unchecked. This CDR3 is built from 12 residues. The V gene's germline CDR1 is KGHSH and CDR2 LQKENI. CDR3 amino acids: CASRDTSYEQYF.

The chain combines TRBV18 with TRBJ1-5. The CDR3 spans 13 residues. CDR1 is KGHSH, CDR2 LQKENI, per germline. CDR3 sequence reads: CASSPGLEQPQHF.

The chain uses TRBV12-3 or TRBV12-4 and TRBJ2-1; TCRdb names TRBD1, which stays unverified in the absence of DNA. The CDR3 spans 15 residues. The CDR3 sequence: CASSLVAAGDNEQFF.